This entry lists 10 T cell receptor beta chains sequenced from one sample in a study of blood T cell repertoires in COVID-19. TCRdb's table, derived via immunoSEQ multiplex PCR, lists solely in-frame clones and lacks some. Of approximately 96,000 clones listed, around 90% are singletons. The sample was peripheral blood. These receptors came from a human donor with COVID-19, enrolled during active disease. The donor label of this sample is uncertain.

The chain is built from TRBV5-4 and TRBJ2-3; D remains ambiguous. This CDR3 has 13 residues. Germline assignment: CDR1 SGHNT and CDR2 YYREEE (reference sequence). V lost 1 base, J lost 4 bases, and 7 bases lay in between. CDR3 residues: CASSLRDSDTQYF. DNA for the CDR3: TGTGCCAGCAGCTTGAGAGACTCAGATACGCAGTATTTT. Drawing the rest from reference TRBV5-4 and TRBJ2-3, the complete variable domain is ETGVTQSPTHLIKTRGQQVTLRCSSQSGHNTVSWYQQALGQGPQFIFQYYREEENGRGNFPPRFSGLQFPNYSSELNVNALELDDSALYLCASSLRDSDTQYFGPGTRLTVL.

The table lists this clone with a count of one. V is TRBV6-2 or TRBV6-3 and J is TRBJ1-2; 7 nucleotides agree with TRBD1. The germline gives CDR1 MNHEY, CDR2 SVGEGT. CDR3 size: 18 residues. Germline trimming cut 5 bases from V and 6 bases from J; bases unmatched to any gene: 21. This chain's CDR3 is CASSLTTGGQRYVDGYTF. The CDR3 DNA sequence: TGTGCCAGCAGTCTAACTACCGGGGGACAGCGCTATGTGGATGGCTACACCTTC.

This clone has a single count. The V gene is TRBV15, the J gene TRBJ2-5, with TRBD1 identical over 11 bases. J was trimmed by 5 bases and V by 6 bases; bases with no gene match: 5. CDR1 is LNHNV and CDR2 is YYDKDF in the germline V gene (reference sequence). This CDR3 contains 14 residues. This chain's CDR3 is CATRRTGGAETQYF. DNA for the CDR3: TGTGCCACCAGAAGGACAGGGGGCGCGGAGACCCAGTACTTC.

The V gene is TRBV6-5, the J gene TRBJ1-2; weak D call: TRBD1 (5 bases). V was cut by 0 bases and J by 8 bases, with 10 bases left in between. Germline V gene sequence: CDR1 MNHEY, CDR2 SVGAGI. CDR3 length: 13 residues. The CDR3 DNA reads TGTGCCAGCAGTTACTCAGGGGCTGGCGGCTACACCTTC. This codes for CASSYSGAGGYTF.

The chain is built from TRBV5-1 and TRBJ2-7, with TRBD2 matching over 15 bases. J was trimmed by 2 bases and V by 3 bases; bases with no gene match: 9. This CDR3 contains 18 residues. Germline CDR1 reads SGHRS; CDR2 reads YFSETQ. The chain's CDR3 is CASSSRTSGGEVPYEQYF. The CDR3 coding sequence is TGCGCCAGCAGCTCCCGGACTAGCGGGGGGGAAGTCCCCTACGAGCAGTACTTC.

The chain employs TRBV28 and TRBJ1-2; perhaps TRBD1 as D (5 bases). The germline V gene encodes CDR1 MDHEN and CDR2 SYDVKM. The CDR3 extends over 15 amino acids. V gave up 1 base and J gave up 4 bases, with 13 bases separating them. The CDR3 loop reads CASSLYTWGGYGYTF. The DNA of the CDR3 is TGTGCCAGCAGTTTATATACTTGGGGGGGCTATGGCTACACCTTC.

The chain combines TRBV6-5 with TRBJ1-1; D might be TRBD1 (5 bases). V was shortened by 5 bases and J by 5 bases, with 18 bases between the two germline ends. The length of the CDR3 is 15 residues. Germline CDR1 reads MNHEY; CDR2 reads SVGAGI. This CDR3 reads CASSPLLDSHTEAFF. Written as DNA, the CDR3 is TGTGCCAGCAGTCCTCTCCTAGACAGTCATACTGAAGCTTTCTTT.

V and J are TRBV25-1 and TRBJ2-6, with TRBD1 matching 8 bases. CDR3 size: 17 residues. CDR1 and CDR2 (germline): MGHDK, SYGVNS. Unmatched junction bases numbered 6, after V lost 3 bases and J lost 2 bases. The CDR3 loop reads CASSEDRENAGANVLTF. The CDR3, as DNA: TGTGCCAGCAGTGAGGACAGGGAAAATGCTGGGGCCAACGTCCTGACTTTC.

The chain couples TRBV6-5 to TRBJ1-6; weak D call: TRBD1 (6 bases). The CDR3 is made up of 15 amino acids. Trimming pared 2 bases from V and 9 bases from J, leaving 14 bases between. CDR1 is MNHEY, CDR2 SVGAGI, per germline. CDR3 loop: CASSYRRDTRSPLHF. CDR3 bases: TGTGCCAGCAGTTACCGCAGGGACACCCGTTCACCCCTCCACTTT.

This clone was seen once. The chain is built from TRBV6-5 and TRBJ1-4; 9 bases agree with TRBD1. CDR1 is MNHEY and CDR2 is SVGAGI in the germline V gene. The CDR3 consists of 15 residues. The J segment lost 3 bases and the V segment lost 8 bases, leaving 7 bases of the junction unmatched. The CDR3: CASVPGQGPNEKLFF. Here the CDR3 DNA reads TGTGCCAGCGTCCCGGGACAGGGACCTAATGAAAAACTGTTTTTT.